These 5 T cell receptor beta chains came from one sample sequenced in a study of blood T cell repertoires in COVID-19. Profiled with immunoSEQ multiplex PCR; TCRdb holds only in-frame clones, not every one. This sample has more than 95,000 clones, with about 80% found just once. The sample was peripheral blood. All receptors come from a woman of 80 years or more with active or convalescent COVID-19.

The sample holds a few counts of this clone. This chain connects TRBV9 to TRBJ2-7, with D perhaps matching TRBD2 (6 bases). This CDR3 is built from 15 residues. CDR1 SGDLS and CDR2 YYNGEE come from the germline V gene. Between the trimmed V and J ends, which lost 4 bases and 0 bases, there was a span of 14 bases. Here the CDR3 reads CASSTAGGPSYEQYF. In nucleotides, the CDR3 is TGTGCCAGCAGCACAGCGGGTGGTCCCTCCTACGAGCAGTACTTC. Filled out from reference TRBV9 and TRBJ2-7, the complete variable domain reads DSGVTQTPKHLITATGQRVTLRCSPRSGDLSVYWYQQSLDQGLQFLIQYYNGEERAKGNILERFSAQQFPDLHSELNLSSLELGDSALYFCASSTAGGPSYEQYFGPGTRLTVT.

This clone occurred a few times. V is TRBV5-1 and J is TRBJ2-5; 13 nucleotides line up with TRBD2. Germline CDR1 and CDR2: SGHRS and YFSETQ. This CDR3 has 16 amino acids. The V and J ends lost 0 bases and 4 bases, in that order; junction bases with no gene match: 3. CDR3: CASSLGTSGGAETQYF. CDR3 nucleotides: TGCGCCAGCAGCTTGGGAACTAGCGGGGGGGCAGAGACCCAGTACTTC. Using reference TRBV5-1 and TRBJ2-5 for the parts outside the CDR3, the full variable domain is KAGVTQTPRYLIKTRGQQVTLSCSPISGHRSVSWYQQTPGQGLQFLFEYFSETQRNKGNFPGRFSGRQFSNSRSEMNVSTLELGDSALYLCASSLGTSGGAETQYFGPGTRLLVL.

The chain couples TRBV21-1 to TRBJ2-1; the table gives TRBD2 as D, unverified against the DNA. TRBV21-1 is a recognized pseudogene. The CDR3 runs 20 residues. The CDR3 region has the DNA TGTGCCAGCAGCAAAGGACCCCTCGTAACTAAACTTGATTCCTACAATGAGCAGTTCTTC. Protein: CASSKGPLVTKLDSYNEQFF.

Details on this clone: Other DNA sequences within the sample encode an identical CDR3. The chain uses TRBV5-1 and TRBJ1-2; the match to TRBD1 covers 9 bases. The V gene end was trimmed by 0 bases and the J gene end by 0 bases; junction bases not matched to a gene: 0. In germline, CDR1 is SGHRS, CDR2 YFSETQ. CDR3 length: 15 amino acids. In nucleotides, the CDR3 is TGCGCCAGCAGCTTGGGACAGGGGGCTAACTATGGCTACACCTTC. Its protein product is CASSLGQGANYGYTF.

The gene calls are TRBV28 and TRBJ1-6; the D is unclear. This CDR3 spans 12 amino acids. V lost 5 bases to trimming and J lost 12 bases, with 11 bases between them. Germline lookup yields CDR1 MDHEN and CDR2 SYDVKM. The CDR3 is CASSPPRGPLHF. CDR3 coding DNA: TGTGCCAGCAGTCCCCCGCGCGGACCCCTCCACTTT.